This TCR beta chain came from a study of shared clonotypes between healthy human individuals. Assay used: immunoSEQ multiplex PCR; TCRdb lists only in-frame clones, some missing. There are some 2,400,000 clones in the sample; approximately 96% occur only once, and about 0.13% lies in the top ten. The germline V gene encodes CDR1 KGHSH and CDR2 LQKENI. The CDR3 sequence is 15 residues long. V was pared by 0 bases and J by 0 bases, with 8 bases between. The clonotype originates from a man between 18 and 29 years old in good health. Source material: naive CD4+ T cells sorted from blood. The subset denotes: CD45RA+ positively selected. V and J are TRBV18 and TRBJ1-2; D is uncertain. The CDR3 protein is CASSPPAGSNYGYTF. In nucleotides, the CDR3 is TGTGCCAGCTCACCACCGGCAGGATCTAACTATGGCTACACCTTC. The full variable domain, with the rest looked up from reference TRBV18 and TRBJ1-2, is NAGVMQNPRHLVRRRGQEARLRCSPMKGHSHVYWYRQLPEEGLKFMVYLQKENIIDESGMPKERFSAEFPKEGPSILRIQQVVRGDSAAYFCASSPPAGSNYGYTFGSGTRLTVV.